The entry below gives a single T cell receptor beta chain sequence along with its context. Its cognate antigen has yet to be identified. Base qualities are not at hand, and no much larger clone is one base apart. Another Seattle source contributed samples from volunteer blood donors who had recovered from COVID-19. Collaborating institutions collected whole blood in K2EDTA tubes following their own protocols. Collaborator samples were shipped for TCRbeta analysis as frozen whole blood, isolated PBMCs, or DNA extracted from either sample type. This entry belongs to a study of blood T cell repertoires in COVID-19 (dated by TCRdb to 2020 to 2022). Broadly, across the study: The collaborator samples originated in the United States, Italy and Spain and spanned the acute and convalescent phases of COVID-19. A freely available public database, intended as a resource for researchers studying the immune response to SARS-CoV-2, is where the repertoires were released. The samples were drawn from the first 160 participants of the ongoing ImmuneRACE study and from more than 1,000 subjects provided by 6 global collaborators. The material from the prospective study consisted of cDNA or gDNA derived from T cells, B-cell-depleted T cells, or PBMCs. The sample metadata nearly always contained a de-identified subject ID, COVID-19 status, age in years and sex. Where available, HLA class I and class II types were obtained from metadata supplied by the sample provider rather than from assay-based typing. The dataset comprised deeply sampled blood TCRbeta repertoires from subjects exposed to, actively infected with, or recovered from COVID-19. Here is what the overall study found, with its caveats: Clinical and demographic metadata were provided uncurated, with the amount varying by source and participant.

TCRbeta CDR3 regions were amplified from genomic DNA using the immunoSEQ Assay, a bias-controlled multiplex PCR. Processing in the source paper ran as follows. Nucleated cell counts per sample were estimated from amplification of reference gene primers within the assay. Sequence reads were collapsed and filtered to measure the absolute abundance of every unique TCRbeta CDR3 rearrangement. For each sample, productive Simpson clonality was calculated by taking the square root of Simpson's diversity index across productive rearrangements. TCRdb carries this immuneACCESS record with in-frame sequences only. Its versions omit some clonotypes, under half of them owing to an unresolved V gene in the studies checked, with the rest unexplained. D and trimming come from the DNA, and the V and J calls and clone size come from that table. The sample contains 150,000 to 200,000 clones, approximately 85% of them found a single time. In total, the top ten clones hold 1% to 1.5% of the sample.

The CDR3, from cysteine to phenylalanine, totals 16 residues. The only DNA kept is the CDR3, 48 bases in frame from the first base. Trimming removed 0 bases from V and 6 bases from J; the gene matches leave 5 bases unexplained. CDR1 MNHEY and CDR2 SVGAGI are derived from the germline V gene. The specimen was peripheral blood. The source of this sequence is a man between 60 and 70 years old who had recovered from COVID-19. This chain joins TRBV6-5 to TRBJ2-2; the central 9 bases match TRBD2. The CDR3 reads CASSYSRRGGAGELFF. The nucleotide sequence is given as TGTGCCAGCAGTTACTCGAGGCGGGGGGGCGCCGGGGAGCTGTTTTTT.